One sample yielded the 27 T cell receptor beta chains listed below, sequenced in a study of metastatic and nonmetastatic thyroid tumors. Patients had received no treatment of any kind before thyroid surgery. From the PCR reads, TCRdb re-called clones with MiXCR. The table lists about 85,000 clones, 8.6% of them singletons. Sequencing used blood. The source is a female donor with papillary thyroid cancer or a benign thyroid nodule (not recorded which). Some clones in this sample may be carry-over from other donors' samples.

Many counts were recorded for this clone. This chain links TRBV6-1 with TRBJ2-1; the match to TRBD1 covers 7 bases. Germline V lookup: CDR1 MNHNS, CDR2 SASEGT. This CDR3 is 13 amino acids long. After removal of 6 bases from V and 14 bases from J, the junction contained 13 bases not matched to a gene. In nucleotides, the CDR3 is TGTGCCAGCAGGACCGGGATTCAAGGACAGGAGTTCTTC. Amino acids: CASRTGIQGQEFF.

The chain's CDR3 is CASRRTGKETQYF. In nucleotides, the CDR3 is TGTGCCAGCAGGAGGACAGGGAAAGAGACCCAGTACTTC. This chain connects TRBV12-3 or TRBV12-4 to TRBJ2-5; 8 positions agree with TRBD1. The trim removed 6 bases at V and 3 bases at J, leaving 3 bases unmatched. This CDR3 has 13 amino acids.

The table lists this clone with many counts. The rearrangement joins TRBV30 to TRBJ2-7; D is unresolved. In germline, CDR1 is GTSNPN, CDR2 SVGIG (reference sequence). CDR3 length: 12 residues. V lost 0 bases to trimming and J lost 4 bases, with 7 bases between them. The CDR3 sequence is CAWSVKPYEQYF. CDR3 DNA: TGTGCCTGGAGTGTAAAACCGTACGAGCAGTACTTC.

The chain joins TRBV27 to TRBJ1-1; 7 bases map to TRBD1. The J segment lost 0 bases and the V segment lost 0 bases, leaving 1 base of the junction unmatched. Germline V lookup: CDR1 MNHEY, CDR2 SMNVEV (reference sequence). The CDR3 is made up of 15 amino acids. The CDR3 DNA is TGTGCCAGCAGTTTATCCAGGGGGTTGAACACTGAAGCTTTCTTT. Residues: CASSLSRGLNTEAFF.

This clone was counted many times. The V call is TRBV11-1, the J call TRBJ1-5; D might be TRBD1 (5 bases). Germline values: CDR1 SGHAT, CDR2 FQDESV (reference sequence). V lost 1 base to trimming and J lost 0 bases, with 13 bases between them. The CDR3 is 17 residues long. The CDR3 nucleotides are TGTGCCAGCAGCTTAGTCGGAGCAGGGCGTAGCAATCAGCCCCAGCATTTT. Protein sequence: CASSLVGAGRSNQPQHF.

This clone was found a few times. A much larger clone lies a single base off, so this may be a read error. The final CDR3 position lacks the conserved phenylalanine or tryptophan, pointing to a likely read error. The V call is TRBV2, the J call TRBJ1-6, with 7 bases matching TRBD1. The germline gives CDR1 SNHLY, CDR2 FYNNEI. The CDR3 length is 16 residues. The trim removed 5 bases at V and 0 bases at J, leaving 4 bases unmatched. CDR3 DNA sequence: TGTGCCAGCAGTAAGGACAGGAGCTCCTATAATTCACCCCTCCACTCT. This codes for CASSKDRSSYNSPLHS.

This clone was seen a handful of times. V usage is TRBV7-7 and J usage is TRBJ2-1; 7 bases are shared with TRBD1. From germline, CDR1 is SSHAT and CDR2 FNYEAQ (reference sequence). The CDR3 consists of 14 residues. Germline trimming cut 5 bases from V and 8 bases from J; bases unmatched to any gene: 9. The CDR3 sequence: CASSKATGPYEQFF. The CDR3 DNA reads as TGTGCCAGCAGCAAAGCGACAGGGCCCTATGAGCAGTTCTTC.

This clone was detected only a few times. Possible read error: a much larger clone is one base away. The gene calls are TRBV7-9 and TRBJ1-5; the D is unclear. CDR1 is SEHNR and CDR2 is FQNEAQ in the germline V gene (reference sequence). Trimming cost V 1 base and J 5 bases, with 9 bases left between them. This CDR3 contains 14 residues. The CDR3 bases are TGTGCCAGCAGCTTAGTGGGGAGAGATCAGCCCCAGCATTTT. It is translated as CASSLVGRDQPQHF.

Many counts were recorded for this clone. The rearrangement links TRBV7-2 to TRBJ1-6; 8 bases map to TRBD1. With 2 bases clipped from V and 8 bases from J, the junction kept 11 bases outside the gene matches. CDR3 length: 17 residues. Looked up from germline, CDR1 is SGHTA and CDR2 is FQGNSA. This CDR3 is CASSLSDRALAYSPLHF. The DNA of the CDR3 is TGTGCCAGCAGCTTATCGGACAGGGCACTCGCGTATTCACCCCTCCACTTT. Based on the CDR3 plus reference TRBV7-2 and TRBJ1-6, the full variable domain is GAGVSQSPSNKVTEKGKDVELRCDPISGHTALYWYRQSLGQGLEFLIYFQGNSAPDKSGLPSDRFSAERTGGSVSTLTIQRTQQEDSAVYLCASSLSDRALAYSPLHFGNGTRLTVT.

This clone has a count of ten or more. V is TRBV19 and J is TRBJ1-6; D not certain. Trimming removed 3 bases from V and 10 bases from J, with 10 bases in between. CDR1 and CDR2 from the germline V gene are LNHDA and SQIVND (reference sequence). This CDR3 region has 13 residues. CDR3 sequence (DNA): TGTGCCAGTAGTATGTCGGATAGGTCACCCCTCCACTTT. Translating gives CASSMSDRSPLHF.

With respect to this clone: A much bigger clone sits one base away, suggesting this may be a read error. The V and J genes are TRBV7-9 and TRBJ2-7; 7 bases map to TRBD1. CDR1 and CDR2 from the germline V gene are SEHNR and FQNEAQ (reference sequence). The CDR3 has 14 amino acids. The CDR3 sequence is CASGLVGQIDEQYF. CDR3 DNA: TGTGCCAGCGGCTTGGTGGGACAGATCGACGAGCAGTACTTC.

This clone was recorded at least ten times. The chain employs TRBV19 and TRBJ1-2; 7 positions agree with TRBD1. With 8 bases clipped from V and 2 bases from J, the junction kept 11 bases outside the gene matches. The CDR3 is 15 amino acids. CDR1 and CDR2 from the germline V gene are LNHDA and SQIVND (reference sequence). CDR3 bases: TGTGCCAGTCAAAGGGAGGGGACAGTGAACTATGGCTACACCTTC. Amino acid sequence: CASQREGTVNYGYTF.

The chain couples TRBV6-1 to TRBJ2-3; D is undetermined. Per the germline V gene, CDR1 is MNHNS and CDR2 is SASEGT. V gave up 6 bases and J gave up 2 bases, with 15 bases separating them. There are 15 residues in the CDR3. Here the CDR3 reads CASSVAAIATDTQYF. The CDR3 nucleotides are TGTGCCAGCAGCGTAGCAGCCATAGCCACAGATACGCAGTATTTT.

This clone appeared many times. The CDR3 sequence: CASSNDPSGELFF. For the CDR3, the DNA is TGTGCCAGCAGCAATGACCCGTCCGGGGAGCTGTTTTTT. This rearrangement joins TRBV11-2 to TRBJ2-2; no firm D call. CDR3 size: 13 residues. The germline CDR1 and CDR2 sequences are SGHAT and FQNNGV. The V end lost 5 bases, the J end lost 6 bases, and 10 bases lay between the germline ends. Full variable domain (remainder filled in from reference TRBV11-2 and TRBJ2-2): EAGVAQSPRYKIIEKRQSVAFWCNPISGHATLYWYQQILGQGPKLLIQFQNNGVVDDSQLPKDRFSAERLKGVDSTLKIQPAKLEDSAVYLCASSNDPSGELFFGEGSRLTVL.

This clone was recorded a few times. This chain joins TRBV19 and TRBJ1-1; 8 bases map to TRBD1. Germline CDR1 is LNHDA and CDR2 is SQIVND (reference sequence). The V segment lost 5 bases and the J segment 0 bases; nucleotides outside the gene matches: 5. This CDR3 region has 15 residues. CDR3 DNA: TGTGCCAGTAGTCCCCGGACAGGGTTGAACACTGAAGCTTTCTTT. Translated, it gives CASSPRTGLNTEAFF.

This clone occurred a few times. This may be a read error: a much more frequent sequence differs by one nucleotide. The CDR3 DNA reads TGTGCCAGTACCCCTCCCACAGGGGGCGCGGGTCAGACCCAGCATTTT. Protein sequence: CASTPPTGGAGQTQHF. J is TRBJ1-5 and V is TRBV19; TRBD1 matches at 9 bases. The V gene's germline CDR1 is LNHDA and CDR2 SQIVND (reference sequence). The CDR3 loop spans 16 amino acids.

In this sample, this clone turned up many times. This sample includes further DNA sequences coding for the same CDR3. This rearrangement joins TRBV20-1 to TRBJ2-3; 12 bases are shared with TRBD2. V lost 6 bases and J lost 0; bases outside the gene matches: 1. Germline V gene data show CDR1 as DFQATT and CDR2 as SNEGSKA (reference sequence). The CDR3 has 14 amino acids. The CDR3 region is CSALAGGSTDTQYF. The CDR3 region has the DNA TGCAGTGCCCTAGCGGGGGGGAGCACAGATACGCAGTATTTT.

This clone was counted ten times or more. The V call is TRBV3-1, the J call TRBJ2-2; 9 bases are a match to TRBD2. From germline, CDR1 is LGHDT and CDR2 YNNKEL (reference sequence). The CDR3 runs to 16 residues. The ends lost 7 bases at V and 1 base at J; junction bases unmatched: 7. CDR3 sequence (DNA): TGTGCCAGCACTAGATTTAGCGGGGGGAACACCGGGGAGCTGTTTTTT. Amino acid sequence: CASTRFSGGNTGELFF.

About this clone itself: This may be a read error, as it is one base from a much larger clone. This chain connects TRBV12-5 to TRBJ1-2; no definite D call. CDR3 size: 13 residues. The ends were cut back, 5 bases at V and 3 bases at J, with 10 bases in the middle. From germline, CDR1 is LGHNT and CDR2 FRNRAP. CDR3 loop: CASGPGLYYGYTF. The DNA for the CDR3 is TGTGCTAGTGGTCCGGGGTTGTACTATGGCTACACCTTC.

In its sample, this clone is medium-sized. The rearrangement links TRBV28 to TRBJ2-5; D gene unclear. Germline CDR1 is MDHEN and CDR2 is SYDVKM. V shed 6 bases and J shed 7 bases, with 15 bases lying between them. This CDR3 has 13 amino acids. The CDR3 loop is CASREGPLGTQYF. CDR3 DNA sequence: TGTGCCAGCAGGGAAGGACCGCTAGGGACCCAGTACTTC.

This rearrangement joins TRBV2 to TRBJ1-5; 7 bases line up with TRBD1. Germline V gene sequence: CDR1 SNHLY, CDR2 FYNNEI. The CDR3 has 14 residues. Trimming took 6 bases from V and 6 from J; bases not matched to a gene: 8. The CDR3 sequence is CASRTGTYPQPQHF. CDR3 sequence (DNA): TGTGCCAGCAGGACAGGGACGTACCCTCAGCCCCAGCATTTT.

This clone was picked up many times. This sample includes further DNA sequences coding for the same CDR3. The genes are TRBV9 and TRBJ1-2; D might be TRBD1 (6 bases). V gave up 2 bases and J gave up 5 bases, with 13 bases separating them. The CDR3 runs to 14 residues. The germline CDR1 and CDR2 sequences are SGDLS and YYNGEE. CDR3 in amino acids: CASSVSGTPYGYTF. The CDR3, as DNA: TGTGCCAGCAGCGTCTCCGGGACACCTTATGGCTACACCTTC.

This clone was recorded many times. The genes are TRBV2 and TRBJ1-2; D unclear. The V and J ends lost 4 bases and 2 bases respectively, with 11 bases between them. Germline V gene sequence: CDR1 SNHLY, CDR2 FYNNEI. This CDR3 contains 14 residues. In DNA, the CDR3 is TGTGCCAGCAGTGGGTCAGTAGGAAACTATGGCTACACCTTC. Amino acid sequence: CASSGSVGNYGYTF. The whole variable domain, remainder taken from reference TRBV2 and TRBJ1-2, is EPEVTQTPSHQVTQMGQEVILRCVPISNHLYFYWYRQILGQKVEFLVSFYNNEISEKSEIFDDQFSVERPDGSNFTLKIRSTKLEDSAMYFCASSGSVGNYGYTFGSGTRLTVV.

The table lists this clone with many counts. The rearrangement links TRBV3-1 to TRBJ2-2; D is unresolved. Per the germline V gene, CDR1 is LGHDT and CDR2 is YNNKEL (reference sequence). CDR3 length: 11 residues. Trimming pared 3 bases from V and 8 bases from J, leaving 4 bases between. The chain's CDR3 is CASSQAGELFF. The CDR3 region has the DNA TGTGCCAGCAGCCAGGCGGGGGAGCTGTTTTTT.

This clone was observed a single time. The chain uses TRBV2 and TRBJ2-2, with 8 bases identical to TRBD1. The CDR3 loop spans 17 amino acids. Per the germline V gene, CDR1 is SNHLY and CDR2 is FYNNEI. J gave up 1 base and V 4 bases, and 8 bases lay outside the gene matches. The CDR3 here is CASSGSPGQVNTGELFF. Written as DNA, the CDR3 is TGTGCCAGCAGTGGGAGCCCGGGACAGGTGAACACCGGGGAGCTGTTTTTT.

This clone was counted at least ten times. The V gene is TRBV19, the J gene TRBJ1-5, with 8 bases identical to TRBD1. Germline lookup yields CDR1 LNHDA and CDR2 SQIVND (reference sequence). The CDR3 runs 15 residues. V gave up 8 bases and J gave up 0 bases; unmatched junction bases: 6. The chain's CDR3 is CASGTGGDSNQPQHF. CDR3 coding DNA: TGTGCCAGTGGAACAGGGGGGGATAGCAATCAGCCCCAGCATTTT.

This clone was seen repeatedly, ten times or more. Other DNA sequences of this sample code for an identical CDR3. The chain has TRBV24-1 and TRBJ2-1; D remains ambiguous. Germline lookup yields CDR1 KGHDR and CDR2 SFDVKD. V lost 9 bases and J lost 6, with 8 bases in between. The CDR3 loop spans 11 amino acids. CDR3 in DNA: TGTGCCACCGGCCCCGGCAATGAGCAGTTCTTC. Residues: CATGPGNEQFF.